Listed below are T cell receptor beta chains from one sample, sequenced in a study of beta chain features in type 1 diabetes. Method: immunoSEQ multiplex PCR; TCRdb's copy keeps in-frame clones and lacks some. The sample includes about 370,000 clones, roughly 15% seen only once; the top ten take approximately 0.02%. Specimen: naive CD4+ T cells from blood. The receptor set was obtained from a young woman in good health. Each CDR3 is given with its conserved first and last residue. D genes are given only for firm matches. Rows give clone size only sometimes, using once, few, many, or a class for an expanded clone.

TRBJ1-1 | TRBV20-1 | few | TRBD1 | TGCAGTGCCGACAGGGACATTGAAGCTTTCTTT | CSADRDIEAFF
TRBJ2-5 | TRBV29-1 | NA | NA | TGCAGCTTATGTGTACAGGGTGGCGAGACCCAGTACTTC | CSLCVQGGETQYF
TRBJ2-1 | TRBV29-1 | few | NA | TGCAGCGTGGCATCGGGACTCTCCTACAATGAGCAGTTCTTC | CSVASGLSYNEQFF
TRBJ2-3 | TRBV7-9 | NA | NA | TGTGCCAGCAGCCGAAACTTGGATACGCAGTATTTT | CASSRNLDTQYF
TRBJ2-7 | TRBV4-2 | few | TRBD1 | TGTGCCAGCAGCCAAGGCGTGGGACAGGGCCTTTACGAGCAGTACTTC | CASSQGVGQGLYEQYF
TRBJ2-7 | TRBV28 | NA | NA | TGTGCCAGCAGTCTCCCGGGACTCCCACTCGACGAGCAGTACTTC | CASSLPGLPLDEQYF
TRBJ2-3 | TRBV14 | few | TRBD2 | TGTGCCAGCAGCCAAGAGTGGCGGGAGAGCACAGATACGCAGTATTTT | CASSQEWRESTDTQYF
TRBJ2-7 | TRBV7-2 | NA | NA | TGTGCCAGCAGCCTTAGCGCTCCCTACGAGCAGTACTTC | CASSLSAPYEQYF
TRBJ1-2 | TRBV29-1 | once | NA | TGCAGCGTTGAATTGCGGCAGATTTCCAACTATGGCTACACCTTC | CSVELRQISNYGYTF
TRBJ2-1 | TRBV11-1 | few | NA | TGTGCCAGCAGCTTAGCGAGTTCCCTTAATGAGCAGTTCTTC | CASSLASSLNEQFF
TRBJ2-6 | TRBV7-2 | few | NA | TGTGCCAGCGGGCTCCTCTCTGGGGCCAACGTCCTGACTTTC | CASGLLSGANVLTF
TRBJ1-2 | TRBV9 | NA | TRBD1 | TGTGCCAGCAGCCGCGACAGGGGGGCCTATGGCTACACCTTC | CASSRDRGAYGYTF